This T cell receptor (beta chain) was retrieved from a study of T cell responses to AZD1222 COVID-19 vaccine (dated by TCRdb to about 2021). Looking at the study overall: AZD1222 recipients with second doses at about 4 weeks or about 12 weeks were pooled, because spike-specific TCR depth and breadth did not differ between schedules. Trial participants were enrolled by age into 18-55, 56-69 and 70-plus year subgroups, with about 150, 27 and 61 TCR-sequenced participants respectively. TCR sequencing was performed for 230 to 250 trial participants, of whom roughly 200 were given two doses of AZD1222 and some 25 were given two doses of MenACWY control vaccine. What the research found in general, with its limitations: Because no day 14 peak-response samples were available, repertoires were characterized only after the peak T cell response. The vaccine-associated CD4 TCRs covered the entire spike protein, and the dominant responses fell in regions 160-218 and 743-854. Epitopes outside the regions mutated in the B.1.351 and B.1.1.7 variants were reportedly recognized by nearly half of the unique spike-specific TCRs. Participants were mostly white British, with more females than males. The authors suggested clonal diversity may have been underestimated. After two AZD1222 doses, spike-specific TCR breadth and depth were significantly higher than at day 0 and than in MenACWY recipients. Conclusions about previously exposed vaccinees were limited because only a handful of AZD1222 recipients were SARS-CoV-2 seropositive at baseline. The 56-69-year group was small, and its depth increase did not reach significance, likely because of low power.

V drops 6 bases and J drops 10 bases, leaving 13 bases in between. The CDR3 goes from the cysteine to the phenylalanine over 12 residues. This entry keeps only the CDR3 DNA: 36 bases, framed from base 1. CDR1 and CDR2, per the germline V gene, are SNHLY and FYNNEI. As regards this clone: Its antigen has not been determined. Base qualities are not recorded, but no much larger clone differs from it by a single base.

The CDR3 regions of human TCRbeta chains were subjected to immunosequencing. In the source study's methods: TCRs in the repertoires were compared against a reference library of SARS-CoV-2-specific TCRs that had been generated with the MIRA antigen-specificity platform. Breadth was defined as the fraction of unique TCRs that were SARS-CoV-2-associated. Depth was defined as the fraction of total T cells that were SARS-CoV-2-associated. Using the MIRA data, every spike-specific TCR was mapped to the spike region that the TCR reacted to and assigned to either a CD4 or a CD8 class. Log10-transformed breadth and depth values were compared by one-way ANOVA with Sidak's multiple comparisons tests. TCRdb re-hosts the immuneACCESS table, in-frame sequences only. Its copies lack some clones; in the studies checked, an unresolved V gene accounts for under half of them, and the cause for the rest is not known. The V and J calls and clone size were taken over from that table, and D and trimming were inferred from the DNA. In this sample the table shows tens of thousands of clones, 70% to 85% of which occur a single time. Around a fifth of the sample comes from the top ten.

This sample's time point label indicates: baseline before first vaccination. Vaccinee samples came from UK trials COV001 and COV002, including a single-blind randomized controlled phase 2/3 trial of AZD1222 (ChAdOx1 nCoV-19) in healthy adults. For TCRbeta chain sequencing, PBMC samples from trial participants were taken at day 0 and at day 28 after the second dose. The receptor comes from an adult in good health. The rearrangement combines TRBV2 with TRBJ2-4; the best D guess is TRBD2, with 5 bases matching. The sample in question was peripheral blood, obtained on day 0 of AZD1222 vaccination. The CDR3 has the sequence CASSPQRGIQYF. At the DNA level, the sequence is TGTGCCAGCAGCCCTCAGAGAGGGATTCAGTACTTC.